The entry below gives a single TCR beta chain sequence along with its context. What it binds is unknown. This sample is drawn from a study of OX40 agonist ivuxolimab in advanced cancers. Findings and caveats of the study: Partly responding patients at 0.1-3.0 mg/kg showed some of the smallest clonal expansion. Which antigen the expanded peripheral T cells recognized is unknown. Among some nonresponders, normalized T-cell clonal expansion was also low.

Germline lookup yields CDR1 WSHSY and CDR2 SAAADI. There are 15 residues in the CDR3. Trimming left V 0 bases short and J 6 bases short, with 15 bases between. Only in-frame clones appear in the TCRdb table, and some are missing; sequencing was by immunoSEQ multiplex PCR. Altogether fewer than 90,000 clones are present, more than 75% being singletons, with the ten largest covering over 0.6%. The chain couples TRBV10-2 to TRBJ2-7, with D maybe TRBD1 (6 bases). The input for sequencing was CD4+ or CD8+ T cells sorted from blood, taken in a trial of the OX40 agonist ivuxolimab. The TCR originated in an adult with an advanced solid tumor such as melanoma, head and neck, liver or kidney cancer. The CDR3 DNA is TGCGCCAGCAGTGAGTCTGGACAGTCCTTTCCCGAGCAGTACTTC. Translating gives CASSESGQSFPEQYF.